This T cell receptor beta chain was captured by sequencing in a study of graft-versus-host responses after intestinal transplantation. Of note for this clone: Its antigen is not known.

The repertoire was sequenced with immunoSEQ multiplex PCR; TCRdb's copy has only in-frame clones and lacks some. The sample has over 100,000 clones; 85% to 95% are singletons. Trimming took 6 bases from V and 8 from J; bases not matched to a gene: 9. This CDR3 comprises 13 residues. CDR1 and CDR2 from the germline V gene are LNHDA and SQIVND (reference sequence). The rearrangement uses TRBV19 and TRBJ1-2; 7 nucleotides line up with TRBD1. This clonotype originated in a human donor who was the organ donor for an intestinal transplant. The source was unstimulated CD8+ T cells sorted from spleen or lymph node cells, collected before transplant. The CDR3 is CASSATGVHGYTF. The CDR3 DNA reads TGTGCCAGTAGCGCTACAGGGGTGCACGGCTACACCTTC.